The 25 T cell receptor beta chains listed next were all sequenced from one sample in a study of T cells in Graves' hyperthyroidism and ophthalmopathy. Amplification of TCR beta CDR3 regions was performed using RNA transcripts as template. Carried out on the TCR CDR3, a first-round RT-PCR used the HTBI primer set. TCRdb independently ran MiXCR on the multiplex PCR reads; one entry per CDR3 protein. The table records some 600,000 distinct CDR3 sequences, more than 11% of them present only once. Sequences were obtained from blood. These receptors all come from a woman aged 30 to 39 with Graves' hyperthyroidism that later progressed to Graves' ophthalmopathy.

This clonotype has a count of ten or more. Here the CDR3 reads CASSLVGHYEQYF. As DNA, the CDR3 is TGTGCCAGCAGTTTAGTAGGCCACTACGAGCAGTACTTC. The gene calls are TRBV27 and TRBJ2-7; D is uncertain. Trimming removed 2 bases at V and 3 bases at J, with 8 bases between. This CDR3 is built from 13 residues. The V gene's germline CDR1 is MNHEY and CDR2 SMNVEV (reference sequence).

The V gene is TRBV9, the J gene TRBJ2-5; D may be TRBD2 (5 bases). This CDR3 region has 13 residues. Germline V lookup: CDR1 SGDLS, CDR2 YYNGEE. Deletions cut 5 bases from V and 9 bases from J, with 17 bases between. The CDR3 sequence: CASRDWDAQSQYF. In nucleotides, the CDR3 is TGTGCCAGCAGGGACTGGGATGCGCAGTCCCAGTACTTC.

This clonotype was detected many times. This chain links TRBV5-1 with TRBJ1-2; maybe TRBD1 (6 bases). The CDR3 totals 14 residues. The V and J ends lost 4 bases and 4 bases respectively, with 14 bases between them. The germline V gene encodes CDR1 SGHRS and CDR2 YFSETQ. The CDR3 DNA follows: TGCGCCAGCAGCCGGGACACCGAGATCTATGGCTACACCTTC. This codes for CASSRDTEIYGYTF.

There are many counts of this clonotype. The chain couples TRBV28 to TRBJ1-5; tentative D call: TRBD1 (6 bases). Germline-derived CDR1 and CDR2 are MDHEN and SYDVKM. There are 12 residues in the CDR3. Trimming removed 9 bases at V and 7 bases at J, with 13 bases between. Written as DNA, the CDR3 is TGTGCCAGTGGGGGGGGGGGCCAGCCCCAGCATTTT. It encodes CASGGGGQPQHF. Combining the CDR3 with reference TRBV28 and TRBJ1-5 gives the whole variable domain DVKVTQSSRYLVKRTGEKVFLECVQDMDHENMFWYRQDPGLGLRLIYFSYDVKMKEKGDIPEGYSVSREKKERFSLILESASTNQTSMYLCASGGGGQPQHFGDGTRLSIL.

Ten or more counts support this clonotype. The chain couples TRBV7-9 to TRBJ2-1; D is tentatively TRBD1 or TRBD2 (5 bases each). The CDR3 runs to 15 residues. Germline V gives CDR1 SEHNR, CDR2 FQNEAQ (reference sequence). V was cut by 1 base and J by 7 bases, with 14 bases left in between. CDR3 sequence (DNA): TGTGCCAGCAGCTTAGAGATTGGGGACGTGAATGAGCAGTTCTTC. It specifies CASSLEIGDVNEQFF.

This clonotype was recorded many times. The chain employs TRBV20-1 and TRBJ2-7; 11 positions agree with TRBD2. CDR1 is DFQATT, CDR2 SNEGSKA, per germline (reference sequence). The CDR3 consists of 15 residues. Trimming removed 0 bases from V and 2 bases from J; junction bases left unmatched: 3. The CDR3 DNA follows: TGCAGTGCTAGAGATCGACTAGCGGGAACCTACGAGCAGTACTTC. Translation gives CSARDRLAGTYEQYF.

The J gene is TRBJ2-3, the V gene TRBV20-1; unclear D gene. CDR3 length equals 13 residues. Between the trimmed V and J ends, which lost 6 bases and 2 bases, there was a span of 12 bases. Germline CDR1 reads DFQATT; CDR2 reads SNEGSKA (reference sequence). CDR3 loop: CSALDYYTDTQYF. The CDR3 nucleotides read TGCAGTGCCCTTGATTACTACACAGATACGCAGTATTTT.

Concerning this clonotype itself: An end of the junction differs from the germline gene, which may be a read error. V is TRBV7-3 and J is TRBJ1-5; 7 bases line up with TRBD1. Germline V gene sequence: CDR1 SGHTA, CDR2 FQGTGA. The CDR3 covers 15 residues. Here the CDR3 DNA reads TGCGCCAGCAGCCTCATTCCGGGACAGAATCAGCCCCAGCATTTT. Protein product: CASSLIPGQNQPQHF. Full variable domain (rest looked up from reference TRBV7-3 and TRBJ1-5): GAGVSQTPSNKVTEKGKYVELRCDPISGHTALYWYRQSLGQGPEFLIYFQGTGAADDSGLPNDRFFAVRPEGSVSTLKIQRTERGDSAVYLCASSLIPGQNQPQHFGDGTRLSIL.

This clonotype was seen more than once but under ten times. The rearrangement uses TRBV7-9 and TRBJ2-2, with a tentative D call TRBD2 (6 bases). There are 15 residues in the CDR3. Germline CDR1 is SEHNR and CDR2 is FQNEAQ (reference sequence). With 4 bases removed from V and 1 base from J, the gap between germline ends came to 10 bases. The CDR3 bases are TGTGCCAGCAGCTCCGGCGGGGAGAACACCGGGGAGCTGTTTTTT. Its protein product is CASSSGGENTGELFF. The variable domain in full, with the rest retrieved from reference TRBV7-9 and TRBJ2-2, is DTGVSQNPRHKITKRGQNVTFRCDPISEHNRLYWYRQTLGQGPEFLTYFQNEAQLEKSRLLSDRFSAERPKGSFSTLEIQRTEQGDSAMYLCASSSGGENTGELFFGEGSRLTVL.

This clonotype was counted many times. V gene TRBV20-1 combines with J gene TRBJ1-3; the D gene is possibly TRBD1 (6 bases). The CDR3 has 11 amino acids. The germline CDR1 and CDR2 sequences are DFQATT and SNEGSKA (reference sequence). V lost 6 bases and J lost 7, with 10 bases in between. The CDR3 DNA sequence: TGCAGTGCCCTAAGGGGGAACACCATATATTTT. Its protein is CSALRGNTIYF.

This clonotype was found many times. The chain joins TRBV24-1 to TRBJ2-5; D is unclear. This CDR3 contains 14 residues. V shed 4 bases and J shed 5 bases, with 13 bases lying between them. Germline CDR1 and CDR2: KGHDR and SFDVKD. In DNA form, the CDR3 reads TGTGCCACCAGTGACACCGGGCCGGTGGAGACCCAGTACTTC. This translates into CATSDTGPVETQYF.

As concerns this clonotype: One end of the junction fails to match germline, which may point to a read error. The J gene is TRBJ2-7, the V gene TRBV5-4, with D tentatively TRBD1 (5 bases). CDR1 is SGHNT, CDR2 YYREEE, per germline (reference sequence). The CDR3 has 14 residues. In DNA form, the CDR3 reads TGCGCCAGCAGCCAAGATCAGACAGACTACGAGCAGTACTTC. This codes for CASSQDQTDYEQYF.

This clonotype was detected many times. This chain joins TRBV11-2 and TRBJ2-1, with D uncertain. Trimming removed 0 bases at V and 8 bases at J, with 14 bases between. The CDR3 has 15 amino acids. Germline V gene sequence: CDR1 SGHAT, CDR2 FQNNGV. CDR3 in DNA: TGTGCCAGCAGCTTAGATGAGGTCAGGCCCCATGAGCAGTTCTTC. Protein: CASSLDEVRPHEQFF.

As for this clonotype: At one end, the junction sequence differs from germline, possibly due to a read error. The V call is TRBV7-2, the J call TRBJ2-1; 11 bases line up with TRBD2. CDR1 is SGHTA, CDR2 FQGNSA, per germline. This CDR3 comprises 15 residues. CDR3 protein: CAGSFSGRAGNEQFF. DNA for the CDR3: TGTGCCGGCAGCTTTAGCGGGAGGGCCGGGAATGAGCAGTTCTTC.

About this clonotype itself: A much larger clone is a single base away; this may be a read error. The missing conserved phenylalanine or tryptophan at the end of this CDR3 makes a read error likely. The CDR3 spells CSASEYPTGQETQYI. The CDR3 region has the DNA TGCAGTGCTAGCGAATACCCGACAGGGCAAGAGACCCAGTACATC. This chain uses TRBV20-1 with TRBJ2-5, with TRBD1 matching 7 bases. The CDR3 is 15 residues long. Per germline, CDR1 DFQATT and CDR2 SNEGSKA (reference sequence). The junction had 9 bases not matched to a gene; V was cut back by 3 bases and J by 2 bases.

This clonotype was observed a few times. The junction departs from the called germline gene at one end, perhaps through a read error. The V call is TRBV6-1, the J call TRBJ1-1; D gene uncertain. The CDR3 contains 15 residues. Germline values: CDR1 MNHNS, CDR2 SASEGT. In DNA, the CDR3 is TGTGCCAGCCAGAGTAATAGGGCCGTGAACACTGAAGCTTCCTTT. Translated: CASQSNRAVNTEASF.

This clonotype was seen more than once but under ten times. The DNA of the CDR3 is TGTGCCAGCAGGCCTCAGGGGGCCTACAACTATGGCTACACCTTC. This sequence encodes CASRPQGAYNYGYTF. This sequence joins TRBV6-1 and TRBJ1-2; 8 nucleotides align to TRBD1. The CDR3 is made up of 15 amino acids. Trimming at V came to 6 bases and at J to 2 bases, leaving 8 bases not matched to a gene. The V gene's germline CDR1 is MNHNS and CDR2 SASEGT.

This clonotype was observed many times. The chain recombines TRBV10-3 with TRBJ2-7; 9 nucleotides line up with TRBD2. This CDR3 is 12 amino acids long. The germline gives CDR1 ENHRY, CDR2 SYGVKD. V trimming: 11 bases; J trimming: 3 bases; junction bases outside the gene matches: 5. CDR3 coding DNA: TGTGCCTGCAGTAGCGGGAGCTACGAGCAGTACTTC. Its protein product is CACSSGSYEQYF.

The chain is built from TRBV10-3 and TRBJ1-6, with 7 bases that match TRBD1. Trimming cost V 7 bases and J 10 bases; bases outside gene matches: 13. This CDR3 contains 15 residues. Germline-derived CDR1 and CDR2 are ENHRY and SYGVKD. The DNA for the CDR3 is TGTGCCATCACCGAAAACTACAGGGGAGGGTCACCCCTCCACTTT. Its protein product is CAITENYRGGSPLHF.

As regards this clonotype: With a much larger clone just one base away, this may be a read error. The rearrangement joins TRBV5-4 to TRBJ2-7; D gene unclear. Per the germline V gene, CDR1 is SGHNT and CDR2 is YYREEE (reference sequence). The CDR3 spans 16 residues. The CDR3 loop reads CVSSELDSLNRYEQYF. CDR3 DNA: TGTGTCAGCAGCGAGTTAGACTCCCTTAATCGCTACGAGCAGTACTTC.

In this sample, this clonotype turned up a few times. The J gene is TRBJ1-6, the V gene TRBV10-3, with TRBD1 as a possible D gene (5 bases). Germline assignment: CDR1 ENHRY and CDR2 SYGVKD. This CDR3 is 14 amino acids long. Trimming took 2 bases from V and 7 from J, leaving 9 bases between them. The CDR3 loop is CAISESRGNSPLHF. CDR3 in DNA: TGTGCCATCAGTGAGAGCCGGGGCAATTCACCCCTCCACTTT.

This clonotype was observed many times. The gene calls are TRBV7-9 and TRBJ2-7; maybe TRBD2 (6 bases). This CDR3 has 15 residues. Germline V gives CDR1 SEHNR, CDR2 FQNEAQ (reference sequence). The germline V and J ends were trimmed by 4 bases and 2 bases, with 15 bases remaining between them. CDR3 in amino acids: CASSSRDSYPYEQYF. In nucleotides, the CDR3 is TGTGCCAGCAGCTCCCGGGACTCCTATCCCTACGAGCAGTACTTC.

This clonotype was recorded at least ten times. The genes are TRBV12-3 or TRBV12-4 and TRBJ2-3; no reliable D call. V dropped 1 base and J dropped 4 bases, with 6 bases sitting between them. The CDR3 is 13 amino acids. CDR3 residues: CASSLGEPDTQYF. The CDR3 bases are TGTGCCAGCAGTTTAGGCGAGCCAGATACGCAGTATTTT.

V gene TRBV27 combines with J gene TRBJ1-2; 9 bases match TRBD1. The length of the CDR3 is 17 residues. J gave up 1 base and V 2 bases, and 8 bases lay outside the gene matches. CDR1 MNHEY and CDR2 SMNVEV come from the germline V gene (reference sequence). CDR3 bases: TGTGCCAGCAGTTTAAAGAAGCAGACAGGGGGTAACTATGGCTACACCTTC. It is translated as CASSLKKQTGGNYGYTF.

This clonotype has a handful of counts. The CDR3 is CASSLFLDGYTF. The DNA of the CDR3 is TGTGCCAGCAGCTTATTTCTCGATGGCTACACCTTC. The gene calls are TRBV5-6 and TRBJ1-2; no definite D call. This CDR3 has 12 amino acids. Looked up from germline, CDR1 is SGHDT and CDR2 is YYEEEE. Trimming cost V 2 bases and J 6 bases, with 8 bases left between them. Using reference TRBV5-6 and TRBJ1-2 for the parts outside the CDR3, the full variable domain is DAGVTQSPTHLIKTRGQQVTLRCSPKSGHDTVSWYQQALGQGPQFIFQYYEEEERQRGNFPDRFSGHQFPNYSSELNVNALLLGDSALYLCASSLFLDGYTFGSGTRLTVV.